This record concerns one TCR beta chain sequence. This entry comes from a study of blood T cell repertoires in COVID-19. Study-level information: Donors in the United States, Italy and Spain gave samples during acute or convalescent COVID-19. PBMCs, B-cell-depleted T cells, or T cells were the source of the cDNA or gDNA that made up the material.

Under the authors' procedure: Reference gene primer amplification gave estimated nucleated cell counts. Measured with immunoSEQ multiplex PCR; TCRdb has only the in-frame clones, and not every one. D and trimming come from the DNA, and the V and J calls and clone size come from that table. Of roughly 160,000 clones in the sample, more than 85% were seen once. The ends were cut back, 1 base at V and 4 bases at J, with 9 bases in the middle. Germline CDR1 and CDR2: LNHDA and SQIVND (reference sequence). The CDR3 has 14 amino acids. The receptor was isolated from a man in his 60s with COVID-19, enrolled during active disease. Sequences were obtained from peripheral blood. The chain employs TRBV19 and TRBJ2-3; possibly TRBD2 for D (5 bases). The DNA of the CDR3 is TGTGCCAGTAGTATAGGGGTCGGGGCAGATACGCAGTATTTT. The encoded protein is CASSIGVGADTQYF.